This TCR beta chain was found in a study of blood T cell repertoires in COVID-19. On the study more broadly: From the United States, Italy and Spain came samples of acute and convalescent COVID-19.

The length of the CDR3 is 13 residues. V lost 3 bases, J lost 8 bases, and 10 bases lay in between. Germline lookup yields CDR1 KGHSH and CDR2 LQKENI. TCRdb's table, derived via immunoSEQ multiplex PCR, lists solely in-frame clones and lacks some. The sample has around 220,000 clones; more than 70% are singletons. Source material: PBMCs or T cells enriched from blood (not recorded which). The TCR comes from a woman in her 40s with acute COVID-19. This sequence joins TRBV18 and TRBJ1-4; TRBD1 is a possible D gene (5 bases). The CDR3, as DNA: TGTGCCAGCTCACCGTCGGCAGGGGAAAAACTGTTTTTT. This translates into CASSPSAGEKLFF.